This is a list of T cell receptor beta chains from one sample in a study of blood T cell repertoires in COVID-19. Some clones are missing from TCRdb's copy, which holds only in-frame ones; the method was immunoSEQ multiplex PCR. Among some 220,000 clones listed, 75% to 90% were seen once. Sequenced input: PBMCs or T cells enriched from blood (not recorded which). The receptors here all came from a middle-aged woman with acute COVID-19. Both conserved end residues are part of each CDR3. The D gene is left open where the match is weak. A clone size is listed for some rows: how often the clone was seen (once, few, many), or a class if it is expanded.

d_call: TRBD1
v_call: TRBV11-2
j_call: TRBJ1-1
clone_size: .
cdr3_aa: CASIYRGNTEAFF
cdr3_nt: TGTGCCAGCATCTACAGGGGGAACACTGAAGCTTTCTTT

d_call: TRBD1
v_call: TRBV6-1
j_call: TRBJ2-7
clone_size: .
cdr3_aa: CASSEVQGAYEQYF
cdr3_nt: TGTGCCAGCAGTGAAGTACAGGGGGCCTACGAGCAGTACTTC

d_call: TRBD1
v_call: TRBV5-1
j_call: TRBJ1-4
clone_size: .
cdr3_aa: CASSNPDRPNEKLFF
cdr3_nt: TGCGCCAGCAGCAATCCGGACAGGCCTAATGAAAAACTGTTTTTT

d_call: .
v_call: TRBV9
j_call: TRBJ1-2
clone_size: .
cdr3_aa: CASSPRASNYGYTF
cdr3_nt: TGTGCCAGCAGCCCTCGCGCGTCGAACTATGGCTACACCTTC

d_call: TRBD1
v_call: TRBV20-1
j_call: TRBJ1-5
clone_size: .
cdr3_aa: CSASAGTGVQPQHF
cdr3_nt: TGCAGTGCTAGTGCCGGGACAGGGGTGCAGCCCCAGCATTTT

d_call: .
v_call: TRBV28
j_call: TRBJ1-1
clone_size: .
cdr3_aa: CASSLGAHPLTEAFF
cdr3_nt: TGTGCCAGCAGTTTAGGGGCCCACCCCCTCACTGAAGCTTTCTTT

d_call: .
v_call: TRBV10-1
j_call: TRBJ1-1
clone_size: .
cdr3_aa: CASSESQVGAFF
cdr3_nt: TGCGCCAGCAGTGAATCGCAGGTTGGGGCTTTCTTT

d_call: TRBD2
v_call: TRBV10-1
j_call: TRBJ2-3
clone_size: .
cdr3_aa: CASSDRLGGGVDTQYF
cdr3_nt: TGCGCCAGCAGTGACCGCCTGGGCGGGGGGGTAGATACGCAGTATTTT

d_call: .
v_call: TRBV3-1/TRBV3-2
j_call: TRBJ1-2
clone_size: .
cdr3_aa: CASSPARPRLDYGYTF
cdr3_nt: TGTGCCAGCAGCCCAGCCCGGCCGCGGCTTGACTATGGCTACACCTTC

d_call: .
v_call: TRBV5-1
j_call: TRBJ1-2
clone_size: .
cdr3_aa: CASTRQEGSPLEGYTF
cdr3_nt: TGCGCCAGCACCCGGCAGGAGGGCAGTCCTCTCGAGGGCTACACCTTC

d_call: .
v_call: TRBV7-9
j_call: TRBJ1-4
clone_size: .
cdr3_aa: CASSSPGRANEKLFF
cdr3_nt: TGTGCCAGCAGCTCGCCGGGCAGGGCTAATGAAAAACTGTTTTTT

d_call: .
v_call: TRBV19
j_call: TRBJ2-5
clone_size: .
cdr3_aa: CASSMGGAGNQETQYF
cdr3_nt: TGTGCCAGTAGTATGGGTGGGGCGGGGAATCAAGAGACCCAGTACTTC

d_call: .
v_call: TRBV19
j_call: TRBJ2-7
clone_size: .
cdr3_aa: CASSISVKSYEQYF
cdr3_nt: TGTGCCAGTAGTATTAGTGTGAAATCCTACGAGCAGTACTTC

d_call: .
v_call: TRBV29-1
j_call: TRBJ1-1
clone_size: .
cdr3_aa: CSAHPTGPSTEAFF
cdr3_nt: TGCAGCGCCCACCCAACAGGGCCTTCCACTGAAGCTTTCTTT

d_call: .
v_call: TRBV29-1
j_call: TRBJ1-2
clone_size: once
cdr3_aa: CSVGQDSLPNYGYTF
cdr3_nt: TGCAGCGTTGGACAGGATTCCCTTCCTAACTATGGCTACACCTTC

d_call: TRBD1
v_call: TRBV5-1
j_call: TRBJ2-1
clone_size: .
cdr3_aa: CASSSGQGAEEQFF
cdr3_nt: TGCGCCAGCAGCTCGGGACAGGGGGCGGAAGAGCAGTTCTTC

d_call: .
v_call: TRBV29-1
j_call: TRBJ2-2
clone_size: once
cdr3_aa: CSADGRTGELFF
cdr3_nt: TGCAGCGCCGACGGGAGAACCGGGGAGCTGTTTTTT

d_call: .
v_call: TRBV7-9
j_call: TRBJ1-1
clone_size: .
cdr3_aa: CASRVRGEAFF
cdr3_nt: TGTGCCAGCAGAGTCCGGGGTGAAGCTTTCTTT

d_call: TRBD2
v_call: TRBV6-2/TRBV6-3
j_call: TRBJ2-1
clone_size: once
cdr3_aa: CASSPPSGVYNEQFF
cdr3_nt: TGTGCCAGCAGCCCCCCTAGCGGGGTTTACAATGAGCAGTTCTTC

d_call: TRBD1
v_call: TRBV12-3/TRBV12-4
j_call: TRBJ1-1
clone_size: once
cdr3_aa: CASSDRGNTEAFF
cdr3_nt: TGTGCCAGCAGTGACAGGGGGAATACTGAAGCTTTCTTT

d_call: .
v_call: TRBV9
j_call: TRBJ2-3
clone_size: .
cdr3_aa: CASRGQWSRDTQYF
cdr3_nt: TGTGCCAGCAGAGGACAATGGAGCAGGGATACGCAGTATTTT

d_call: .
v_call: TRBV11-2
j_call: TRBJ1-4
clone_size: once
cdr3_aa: CASGYLGEKLFF
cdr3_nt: TGTGCCAGCGGCTACTTGGGCGAAAAACTGTTTTTT

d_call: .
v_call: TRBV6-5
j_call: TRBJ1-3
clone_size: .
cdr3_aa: CASSWGPGNTIYF
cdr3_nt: TGTGCCAGCAGTTGGGGGCCTGGAAACACCATATATTTT

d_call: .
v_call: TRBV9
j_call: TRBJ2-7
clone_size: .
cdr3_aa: CASSEGDTLDEQYF
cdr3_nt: TGTGCCAGCAGCGAGGGGGATACCCTGGACGAGCAGTACTTC

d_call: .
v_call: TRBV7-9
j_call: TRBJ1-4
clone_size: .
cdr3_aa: CASSFPTGGEKLFF
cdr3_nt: TGTGCCAGCAGCTTCCCGACAGGTGGGGAAAAACTGTTTTTT

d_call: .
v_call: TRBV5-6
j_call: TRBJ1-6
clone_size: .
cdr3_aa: CASTPWSRTGSPLHF
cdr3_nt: TGTGCCAGCACCCCATGGTCCCGAACGGGTTCACCCCTCCACTTT

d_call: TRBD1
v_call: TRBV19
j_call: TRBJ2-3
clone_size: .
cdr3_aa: CASSLLPGQRTDTQYF
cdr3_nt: TGTGCCAGTAGTCTTCTTCCGGGACAGCGCACAGATACGCAGTATTTT

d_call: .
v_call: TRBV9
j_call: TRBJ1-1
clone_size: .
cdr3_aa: CASSSPSTEAFF
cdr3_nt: TGTGCCAGCAGCTCCCCCAGCACTGAAGCTTTCTTT

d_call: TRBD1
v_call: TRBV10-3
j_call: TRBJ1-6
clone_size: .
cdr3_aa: CAIGTGIDSPLHF
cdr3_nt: TGTGCCATCGGGACAGGGATTGATTCACCCCTCCACTTT

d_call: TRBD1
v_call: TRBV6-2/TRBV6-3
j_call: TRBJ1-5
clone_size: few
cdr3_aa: CASSLGQGHQPQHF
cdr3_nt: TGTGCCAGCAGCCTCGGACAGGGGCATCAGCCCCAGCATTTT

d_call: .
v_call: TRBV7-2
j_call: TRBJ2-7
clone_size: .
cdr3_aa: CASSPRHTLHYEQYF
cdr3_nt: TGTGCCAGCAGCCCACGACATACACTTCACTACGAGCAGTACTTC

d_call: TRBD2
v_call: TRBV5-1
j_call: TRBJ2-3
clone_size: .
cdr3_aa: CASQGLAGGGDTQYF
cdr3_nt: TGCGCCAGCCAGGGACTAGCGGGGGGAGGAGATACGCAGTATTTT

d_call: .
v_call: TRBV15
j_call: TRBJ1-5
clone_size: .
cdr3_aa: CATSAQKYQPQHF
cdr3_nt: TGTGCCACCAGCGCCCAGAAATATCAGCCCCAGCATTTT

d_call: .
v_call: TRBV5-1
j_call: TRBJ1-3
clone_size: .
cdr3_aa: CASSFDSYSGNTIYF
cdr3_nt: TGCGCCAGCAGTTTCGACAGCTACTCTGGAAACACCATATATTTT

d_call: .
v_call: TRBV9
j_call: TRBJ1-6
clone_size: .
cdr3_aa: CASSVAGGSPLHF
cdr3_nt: TGTGCCAGCAGCGTAGCGGGGGGCTCACCCCTCCACTTT

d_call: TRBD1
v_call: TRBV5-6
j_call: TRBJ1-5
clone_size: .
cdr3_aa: CASSRLGTGGFHSNQPQHF
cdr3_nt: TGTGCCAGCAGCCGGCTCGGGACAGGGGGCTTTCATAGCAATCAGCCCCAGCATTTT

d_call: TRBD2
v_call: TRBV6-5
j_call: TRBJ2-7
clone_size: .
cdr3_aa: CAVQTSGEFYEQYF
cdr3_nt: TGTGCCGTACAGACTAGCGGGGAGTTCTACGAGCAGTACTTC

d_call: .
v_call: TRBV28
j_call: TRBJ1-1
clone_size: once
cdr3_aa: CASSPPRATEAFF
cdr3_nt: TGTGCCAGCAGTCCCCCGAGGGCCACTGAAGCTTTCTTT

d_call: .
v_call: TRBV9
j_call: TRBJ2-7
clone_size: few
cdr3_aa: CASSRGGSYEQYF
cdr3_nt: TGTGCCAGCAGCAGGGGGGGCTCCTACGAGCAGTACTTC

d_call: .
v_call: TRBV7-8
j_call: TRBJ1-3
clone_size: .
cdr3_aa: CASSMATTRLAGNTIYF
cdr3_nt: TGTGCCAGCAGCATGGCGACAACTCGGTTGGCTGGAAACACCATATATTTT

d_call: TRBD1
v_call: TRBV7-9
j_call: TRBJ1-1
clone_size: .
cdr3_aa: CASSLGVGGVATEAFF
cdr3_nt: TGTGCCAGCAGTTTAGGGGTAGGGGGCGTCGCCACTGAAGCTTTCTTT